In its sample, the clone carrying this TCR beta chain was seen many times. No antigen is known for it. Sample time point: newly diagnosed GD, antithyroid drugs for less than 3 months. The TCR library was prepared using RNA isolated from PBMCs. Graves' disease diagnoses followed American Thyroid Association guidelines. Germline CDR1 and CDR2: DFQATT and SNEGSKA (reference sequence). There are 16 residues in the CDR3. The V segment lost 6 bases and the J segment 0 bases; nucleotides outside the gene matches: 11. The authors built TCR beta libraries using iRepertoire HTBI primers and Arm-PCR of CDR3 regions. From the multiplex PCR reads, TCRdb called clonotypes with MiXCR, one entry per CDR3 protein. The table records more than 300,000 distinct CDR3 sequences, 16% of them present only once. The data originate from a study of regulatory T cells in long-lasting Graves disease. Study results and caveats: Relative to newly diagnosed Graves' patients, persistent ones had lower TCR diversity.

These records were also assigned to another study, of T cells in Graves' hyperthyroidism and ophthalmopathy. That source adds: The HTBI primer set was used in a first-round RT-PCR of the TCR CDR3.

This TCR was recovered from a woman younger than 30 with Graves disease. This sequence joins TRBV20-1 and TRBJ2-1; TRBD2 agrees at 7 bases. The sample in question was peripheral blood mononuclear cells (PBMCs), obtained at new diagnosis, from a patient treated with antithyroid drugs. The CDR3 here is CSAASGVGSSYNEQFF. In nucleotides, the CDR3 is TGCAGTGCCGCTAGCGGAGTGGGGAGCTCCTACAATGAGCAGTTCTTC.